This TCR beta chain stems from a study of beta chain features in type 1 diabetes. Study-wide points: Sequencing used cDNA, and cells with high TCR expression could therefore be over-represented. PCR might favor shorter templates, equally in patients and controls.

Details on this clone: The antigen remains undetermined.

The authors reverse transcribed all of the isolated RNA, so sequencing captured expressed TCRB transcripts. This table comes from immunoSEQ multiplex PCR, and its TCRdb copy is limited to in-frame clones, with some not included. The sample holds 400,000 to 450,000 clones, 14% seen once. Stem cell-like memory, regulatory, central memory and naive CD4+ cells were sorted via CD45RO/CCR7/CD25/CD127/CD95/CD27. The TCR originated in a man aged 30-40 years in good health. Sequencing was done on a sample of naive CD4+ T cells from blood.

CDR3 nucleotides: TGTGCCAGCAGTCCCACGGGACCTACCCAGTACTTC. Its translation is CASSPTGPTQYF. The chain links TRBV27 to TRBJ2-5; D may correspond to TRBD1 or TRBD2 (5 bases each). This CDR3 comprises 12 residues. Trimming took off 5 bases at V and 8 bases at J, with 12 bases between the two ends. Germline loops: CDR1 MNHEY, CDR2 SMNVEV (reference sequence).